This TCR beta chain emerged from a study of blood T cell repertoires in COVID-19. Study-wide background: Sources were T cells, B-cell-depleted T cells, or PBMCs; the material itself was cDNA or gDNA.

Profiled with immunoSEQ multiplex PCR; TCRdb holds only in-frame clones, not every one. The sample lists more than 200,000 clones, just over 85% occurring once. Participants, about 18 to 95 years old, spanned around 25 US areas. Unmatched junction bases numbered 11, after V lost 5 bases and J lost 6 bases. CDR1 and CDR2 (germline): SGHTA, FQGNSA. The CDR3 loop spans 15 amino acids. The source of this sequence is a man aged 40-49 years who had recovered from COVID-19. The chain recombines TRBV7-2 with TRBJ2-3, with TRBD1 matching 7 bases. Sequencing used PBMCs or T cells enriched from blood (not recorded which). The DNA for the CDR3 is TGTGCCAGCAGCCCACAGGGGCCGGCTTCTGATACGCAGTATTTT. This gives the protein CASSPQGPASDTQYF.